This record concerns one TCR beta chain sequence. Its target is unknown. The data derive from a study of T cells in Graves' hyperthyroidism and ophthalmopathy. TCR beta CDR3 region amplification was performed from RNA transcripts. The TCR CDR3 was amplified in a first-round RT-PCR using the HTBI primer set. TCRdb reprocessed the multiplex PCR reads with MiXCR, giving one entry per CDR3 protein. The repertoire holds around 600,000 distinct CDR3 sequences, with approximately 14% as singletons. Study results and caveats: Most clonotypes expanded in thyroid above 0.001 were likewise present in blood.

Absence of ophthalmopathy progression within 18 months defined stable Graves' hyperthyroidism. This sample holds PBMCs from 10 ml fresh peripheral blood. The V end lost 2 bases, the J end lost 7 bases, and 11 bases lay between the germline ends. The CDR3 sequence is 13 residues long. V is TRBV12-3 or TRBV12-4 and J is TRBJ1-2; D possibly corresponds to TRBD1 (6 bases). The sample was blood. This receptor was obtained from a young woman with Graves' hyperthyroidism. CDR3 DNA sequence: TGTGCCAGCAGTTTATGGGGGGCCAGTGGCTACACCTTC. It yields the protein CASSLWGASGYTF.